This record concerns one T cell receptor beta chain sequence. This entry belongs to a study of T cell responses to AZD1222 COVID-19 vaccine. Germline CDR1 reads SNHLY; CDR2 reads FYNNEI. CDR3 size: 11 residues. The V gene lost 5 bases and the J gene lost 3 bases, with 5 bases spanning the gap. Only in-frame clones appear in the TCRdb table, and some are missing; sequencing was by immunoSEQ multiplex PCR. Among roughly 96,000 clones listed, approximately 88% were seen once. This chain links TRBV2 with TRBJ2-7; D remains ambiguous. The material was peripheral blood, obtained 28 days after the second AZD1222 dose. The clonotype was recovered from an adult who received the AZD1222 COVID-19 vaccine. Here the CDR3 DNA reads TGTGCCAGCAGTCCCAACTACGAGCAGTACTTC. Translated, it gives CASSPNYEQYF.